This T cell receptor beta chain was recovered during a study of technical replicates of blood from several donors. Sequencing was performed with immunoSEQ multiplex PCR; in TCRdb, only in-frame clones are kept and a portion is missing. This repertoire shows some 80,000 clones, 80% to 90% found once; its top ten account for approximately 3.5%. Trimming left V 0 bases short and J 5 bases short, with 7 bases between. Germline V gene lookup returns CDR1 SEHNR and CDR2 FQNEAQ (reference sequence). CDR3 size: 13 residues. The J gene is TRBJ1-2, the V gene TRBV7-9; perhaps TRBD1 as D (5 bases). The sequenced material came from PBMCs. The sequence was collected from a human donor in good health. Some clones in this sample may be carry-over from other donors' samples. The CDR3 nucleotides are TGTGCCAGCAGCTTAGCGACAGTATATGGCTACACCTTC. Protein sequence: CASSLATVYGYTF.